One sample yielded the 11 T cell receptor beta chains listed below, sequenced in a study of cytomegalovirus exposure and HLA in healthy donors. It was with 60 Vbeta and 13 Jbeta primers that the PCR ran. Sequenced by immunoSEQ multiplex PCR; TCRdb stores in-frame clones only, minus some. The sample includes 200,000 to 250,000 clones, over 75% seen only once; the top ten take more than 8.5%. Sequencing used PBMCs. The receptor source for this set is a woman aged 45 to 65 in good health and CMV-seropositive.

The rearrangement joins TRBV4-2 to TRBJ1-3; D possibly corresponds to TRBD1 (5 bases). CDR3 length: 18 amino acids. Germline CDR1 and CDR2: LGHNA and YNFKEQ. V lost 4 bases and J lost 0, with 19 bases in between. CDR3 protein: CASSPPSAGRFSGNTIYF. CDR3 nucleotides: TGTGCCAGCAGCCCTCCCTCGGCAGGGCGCTTCTCTGGAAACACCATATATTTT.

The chain couples TRBV28 to TRBJ2-6; D not resolved. The CDR3 has 14 amino acids. V was clipped by 5 bases and J by 0 bases, with 5 bases between them. Germline CDR1 reads MDHEN; CDR2 reads SYDVKM. CDR3 DNA sequence: TGTGCCAGCAGTAAACTCTCTGGGGCCAACGTCCTGACTTTC. Amino acid sequence: CASSKLSGANVLTF. Looking up the rest from reference TRBV28 and TRBJ2-6 gives the full variable domain: DVKVTQSSRYLVKRTGEKVFLECVQDMDHENMFWYRQDPGLGLRLIYFSYDVKMKEKGDIPEGYSVSREKKERFSLILESASTNQTSMYLCASSKLSGANVLTFGAGSRLTVL.

This clone was seen more than once but under ten times. The gene calls are TRBV5-1 and TRBJ1-1; 7 bases line up with TRBD1. The junction had 4 bases not matched to a gene; V was cut back by 0 bases and J by 8 bases. The CDR3 spans 13 residues. From germline, CDR1 is SGHRS and CDR2 YFSETQ. The CDR3 loop is CASSLGGQPEAFF. CDR3 DNA: TGCGCCAGCAGCTTGGGGGGACAGCCAGAAGCTTTCTTT.

This chain links TRBV30 with TRBJ1-3, with D perhaps TRBD1 (6 bases). V was shortened by 8 bases and J by 0 bases, with 20 bases between the two germline ends. This CDR3 is 16 amino acids long. CDR1 and CDR2 (germline): GTSNPN, SVGIG (reference sequence). In DNA form, the CDR3 reads TGTGCCGGCGGCAGGGGCTCAATTTACTCTGGAAACACCATATATTTT. This gives the protein CAGGRGSIYSGNTIYF.

The rearrangement joins TRBV10-2 to TRBJ1-1; a weak D match, TRBD1 (5 bases). Between the trimmed V and J ends, which lost 11 bases and 4 bases, there was a span of 17 bases. CDR3 length: 13 residues. The germline V gene has CDR1 WSHSY and CDR2 SAAADI. The CDR3 spells CAVQGPGSTEAFF. As DNA, the CDR3 is TGCGCCGTCCAGGGCCCCGGGAGCACTGAAGCTTTCTTT.

The J gene is TRBJ1-3, the V gene TRBV29-1, with TRBD1 matching 9 bases. The CDR3 is 15 residues long. V was pared by 6 bases and J by 0 bases, with 6 bases of the junction left unmatched. Germline assignment: CDR1 SQVTM and CDR2 ANQGSEA. The CDR3 protein is CSVGGQGPSGNTIYF. CDR3 DNA sequence: TGCAGCGTCGGGGGACAGGGACCCTCTGGAAACACCATATATTTT.

The chain carries TRBV6-5 and TRBJ1-6; 9 bases fit TRBD1. V lost 8 bases to trimming and J lost 7 bases; unmatched junction nucleotides: 3. The germline gives CDR1 MNHEY, CDR2 SVGAGI. The CDR3 sequence is 13 residues long. In DNA, the CDR3 is TGTGCCAGCTTCGACAGGGGGAATTCACCCCTCCACTTT. It codes for CASFDRGNSPLHF.

The J gene is TRBJ1-2, the V gene TRBV5-1; 8 bases are shared with TRBD1. Germline V gene sequence: CDR1 SGHRS, CDR2 YFSETQ. The V and J ends lost 4 bases and 5 bases, in that order; junction bases with no gene match: 4. There are 13 residues in the CDR3. In nucleotides, the CDR3 is TGCGCCAGCAGCCTGACAGGGGAATATGGCTACACCTTC. It specifies CASSLTGEYGYTF.

The chain carries TRBV5-4 and TRBJ1-5, with 7 bases that match TRBD1. J was trimmed by 6 bases and V by 0 bases; bases with no gene match: 3. Germline values: CDR1 SGHNT, CDR2 YYREEE (reference sequence). The CDR3 is made up of 14 amino acids. CDR3 region: CASSLEGAAQPQHF. CDR3 nucleotides: TGTGCCAGCAGCTTGGAGGGGGCGGCTCAGCCCCAGCATTTT.

The chain employs TRBV5-4 and TRBJ1-6; 7 nucleotides agree with TRBD1. V lost 3 bases, J lost 3 bases, and 3 bases stayed unmatched. Germline lookup yields CDR1 SGHNT and CDR2 YYREEE (reference sequence). This CDR3 contains 15 residues. CDR3 in DNA: TGTGCCAGCAGCTCCCAGGGGGGCTATAATTCACCCCTCCACTTT. It specifies CASSSQGGYNSPLHF.

The chain recombines TRBV19 with TRBJ2-7, with D unresolved. CDR3 length: 13 residues. The germline V and J ends were trimmed by 9 bases and 6 bases, with 18 bases remaining between them. CDR1 LNHDA and CDR2 SQIVND come from the germline V gene (reference sequence). CDR3 protein: CASRQGIRREQYF. In DNA, the CDR3 is TGTGCCAGCCGGCAAGGAATCAGGCGCGAGCAGTACTTC. The complete variable domain, with remaining parts taken from reference TRBV19 and TRBJ2-7, reads DGGITQSPKYLFRKEGQNVTLSCEQNLNHDAMYWYRQDPGQGLRLIYYSQIVNDFQKGDIAEGYSVSREKKESFPLTVTSAQKNPTAFYLCASRQGIRREQYFGPGTRLTVT.